This TCR beta chain came from a study of cytomegalovirus exposure and HLA in healthy donors (dated 2017 in TCRdb). A note on the overall study: An earlier analysis of some 550 of the donors reported 250 to 350 Gb of sequence data and some 100 million unique TCR beta sequences from roughly 200 million T cells. Donor age, sex, ethnicity and CMV serostatus were collected together with the repertoire data. To predict cytomegalovirus infection status, the study brought together high-throughput TCR immunosequencing, statistical association of individual TCRs with disease status, and machine learning. In addition to the first cohort of several hundred subjects, a separate validation cohort of 120 different subjects was used. Among 300 to 450 genotyped donors of the cohort, an average of about 240,000 unique TCR beta nucleotide sequences were sequenced per donor, 15% to 20% of them non-productive. All discovery cohort repertoires had been generated on a single sequencing platform. Among the roughly 400 genotyped donors, around 81% belonged to the genetic ancestry cluster associated with self-reported Caucasian donors. Class I and class II HLA loci were covered by the typing at four-digit resolution. An early release covering 550 to 700 HLA-typed donors comprised roughly 300 gigabases of sequencing data and 85 million to 100 million unique TCR sequences. A later genetic analysis took genome-wide SNP genotypes for about three fifths of the roughly 670 donors and used that subset as a discovery cohort. Typing coverage varied by locus: 629-630 donors for A, B, C, DRB1 and DQB1; approximately 560 for DQA1; approximately 610 for DPA1; roughly 450 for DPB1. The later analysis used no new phenotypic data to find candidate immune exposures, relying instead on TCR beta sequences and their occurrence across donors. The aim of the study was to test whether cataloging public T cell receptors could identify signatures of past pathogen exposure. An earlier analysis of 500 to 750 of the donors applied high-throughput TCR beta sequencing to assess whether each TCR beta V gene segment acted as functional or pseudogenic. To study patterns of TCR occurrence, a later analysis re-analyzed previously published TCR beta repertoires from 500 to 850 donors and added high-resolution HLA genotyping. Because of strong linkage in the cohort, four to six DR-DQ haplotypes were treated as single units for association and clustering. The T cell repertoires of 670 or so subjects were profiled by immunosequencing and related to cytomegalovirus serostatus. What the research found in general, with its limitations: Assigning TCR associations to individual alleles was difficult when HLA alleles, especially DR and DQ, strongly co-occurred. HLA typing was unavailable for some donors at each locus, so association tests used only the typed subset. Some IMGT-functional V segments, including TRBV6-2 and TRBV6-3, could not be distinguished by the 87-base-pair reads and were therefore excluded. The only immune exposure information available for the cohort was CMV serostatus. In a later analysis, 15,000 to 20,000 TCR beta sequences were associated with specific HLA alleles at a false discovery rate of 0.05. An association between a missense DCLRE1C variant and V-gene and J-gene trimming of TCR beta chains was found in a later genetic analysis and replicated in an independent cohort. According to a later analysis, parvovirus B19, influenza, CMV and Epstein-Barr virus appeared linked to several top co-occurrence clusters. The study gave a list of 150 to 200 TCR beta chains associated with cytomegalovirus. A few of the identified cytomegalovirus-associated TCR beta chains were confirmed in vitro to be specific for cytomegalovirus antigens. This cohort had only TCR beta chains sequenced, and the lack of alpha or paired-chain data limited which features could be detected. According to the authors, the approach could potentially be generalized to other disease states and immunological phenotypes. A later analysis found that most CMV-associated TCR beta chains appeared HLA-restricted, with HLA associations seemingly driven largely by CMV exposure. In a later analysis, TCR association rates were found to vary across HLA loci, with the most associated TCRs seen for DRB1 alleles and the fewest for HLA-C alleles. The earlier analysis of approximately 560 of the donors excluded 15 to 20 rarely observed V segments, including chromosome 9 orphons, because counts were too low. An earlier analysis of some 590 of the donors showed that most TCR beta V segments appeared in productive rearrangements either about 90% or about 30% of the time, which broadly matched IMGT annotations. A cluster of highly shared sequence variants was judged likely to be a technical artifact of the sequencing pipeline. In both the original and validation cohorts, the classifier was reported to diagnose cytomegalovirus status with high specificity and sensitivity. Presence/absence analyses assumed roughly uniform sequencing depth across donors, an assumption that may not hold. In a later analysis, HLA-associated TCR beta chains were found to be more clonally expanded and to have lower generation probabilities than equally common non-associated chains. While some public TCRs were present in many individuals, most TCR sequences turned up only very rarely across donors. Correlated functional status among segregating V segments might reflect linkage disequilibrium, but an unknown experimental factor could not be ruled out. According to a later genetic analysis, donors in an Asian-associated ancestry cluster had fewer N-insertions in productive TCRs than the roughly 660-donor mean. A further reported finding was that TCR beta sequences accurately predicted the HLA-A and HLA-B alleles for most subjects in the first cohort.

Receptors were amplified or captured by the immunoSEQ multiplex PCR assay. For the multiplex PCR, a mixture combining 60 forward primers for TCR Vbeta segments and 13 reverse primers for TCR Jbeta segments was used. A multiplex PCR assay on genomic DNA amplified the CDR3 region of rearranged TCR beta genes. On the Illumina HiSeq System, the amplified TCR beta libraries were sequenced as 87-base-pair reads. Concerning the study's data processing: Across the 670 or so repertoires, a later analysis counted 80 million or so unique TCR beta chains, about 10 million of which were shared by at least two donors. Raw reads were error-corrected and collapsed into unique sequences by a nearest-neighbor algorithm in which closely related sequences were merged to remove PCR and sequencing errors. CDR3 sequences were aligned to IMGT reference sequences to assign V, D and J gene segments. For a sequence to be retained, at least a six-nucleotide match to both a V gene segment and a J gene segment was required. Rearrangements were called productive when the CDR3 lacked stop codons and stayed in frame with V and J; all others were non-productive. CDR3 was defined according to IMGT convention as the region running from the second conserved V-encoded cysteine to the conserved J-encoded phenylalanine. Sequences without an unambiguous match to a single V gene segment were excluded from the earlier analysis of several hundred of the donors. An earlier analysis of approximately 590 of the donors classified V segments as functional when productive rearrangements were above 56.7% and as segregating when the standard deviation between donors was above 5%. To diagnose cytomegalovirus status from the catalog of TCR beta chain sequences, a statistical classification framework was built. V and J gene assignment, in a later analysis, came from comparing TCR nucleotide sequences with IMGT/GENE-DB human TR gene sequences. In a later analysis, CDR3 sequences and most-parsimonious VDJ recombination scenarios were assigned using the TCRdist pipeline. In a later analysis, each TCR beta chain was defined by its CDR3 amino acid sequence together with its V-gene family, and reads lacking a unique V-gene family were excluded. In a later analysis, 450 to 600 highly shared, low-generation-probability nucleotide sequences were removed to address suspected cross-contamination and a sequencing artifact. In a later analysis, a clonal expansion index was calculated for each public chain from normalized within-repertoire ranks of inferred template counts. In a later analysis, generation probabilities were computed using a VDJ recombination model fitted to out-of-frame rearrangements, and the results were checked against IGoR. In a later analysis, TCR-TCR, TCR-HLA and TCR-CMV co-occurrence was scored with hypergeometric tests, and a repertoire-size bias correction was applied to TCR pairs. False discovery rates were estimated in a later analysis by permuting HLA or CMV assignments 20 times. In a later analysis, co-occurring TCRs were grouped with DBSCAN, and TCRdist sequence similarity was added when clustering was performed within HLA-allele-positive subsets. Repertoires with fewer than 30,000 or more than 120,000 public chains, plus five repertoires with anomalous nucleotide sharing, were excluded from co-occurrence clustering. The table comes from immuneACCESS by way of TCRdb, which keeps in-frame sequences with V and J called. Part of the clones is missing from these tables; in studies checked, under half for an unresolved V gene and the rest for unknown reasons. That table furnishes V, J and clone size, whereas the DNA furnished D and trimming. This sample is represented by about 180,000 clones; 70% to 85% of them were singletons. About 1.5% of the sample lies in the top ten.

The CDR3 spans 12 residues, from the cysteine through the phenylalanine. Only the CDR3 portion is preserved as DNA: 36 bases, with reading frame beginning at the first base. V is reduced by 6 bases and J by 5 bases, leaving a spacing of 11 bases between them. CDR1 is given as SGHTS and CDR2 as YDEGEE, both from the germline V gene. This clone was seen only once. Which antigen it targets is not known. No per-base quality is available; no much larger clone lies one base away. Other DNA sequences in this sample translate to the same CDR3. The cohort was made up of roughly 670 healthy bone marrow donors. At the time of sampling, all cohort members were nominally healthy, though unrecorded immune exposures were likely present. The donor tested CMV seronegative and was one of the 352 seronegative cohort members. A peripheral blood sample was collected from each donor, and TCR beta sequencing was performed on peripheral blood mononuclear cells. The Qiagen DNeasy Blood Extraction Kit was used to extract genomic DNA from the blood cell samples.

The sequenced sample was PBMCs. This TCR came from a man aged 18 to 35 in good health and CMV-seronegative. The rearrangement combines TRBV5-8 with TRBJ1-2, with the identity of the D gene unclear. The DNA reads as follows: TGTGCCAGCAAAGGTCGGGTGTATGGCTACACCTTC. It codes for CASKGRVYGYTF. Outside the CDR3, residues come from the reference TRBV5-8 and TRBJ1-2 proteins, so the full variable domain is: EAGVTQSPTHLIKTRGQQATLRCSPISGHTSVYWYQQALGLGLQFLLWYDEGEERNRGNFPPRFSGRQFPNYSSELNVNALELEDSALYLCASKGRVYGYTFGSGTRLTVV.